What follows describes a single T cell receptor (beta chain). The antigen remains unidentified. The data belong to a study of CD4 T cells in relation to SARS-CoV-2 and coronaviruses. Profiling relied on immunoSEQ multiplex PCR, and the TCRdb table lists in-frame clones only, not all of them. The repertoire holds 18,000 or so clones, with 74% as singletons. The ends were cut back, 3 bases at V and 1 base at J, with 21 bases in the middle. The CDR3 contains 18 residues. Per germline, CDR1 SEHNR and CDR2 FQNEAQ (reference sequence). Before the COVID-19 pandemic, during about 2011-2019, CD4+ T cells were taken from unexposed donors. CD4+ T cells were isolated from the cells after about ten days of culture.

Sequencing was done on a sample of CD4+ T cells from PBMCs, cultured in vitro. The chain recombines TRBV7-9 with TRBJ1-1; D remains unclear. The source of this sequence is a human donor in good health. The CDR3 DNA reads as TGTGCCAGCAGCTTGTGGCGGTCGGCCGGGCCGGGGAACACTGAAGCTTTCTTT. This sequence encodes CASSLWRSAGPGNTEAFF.